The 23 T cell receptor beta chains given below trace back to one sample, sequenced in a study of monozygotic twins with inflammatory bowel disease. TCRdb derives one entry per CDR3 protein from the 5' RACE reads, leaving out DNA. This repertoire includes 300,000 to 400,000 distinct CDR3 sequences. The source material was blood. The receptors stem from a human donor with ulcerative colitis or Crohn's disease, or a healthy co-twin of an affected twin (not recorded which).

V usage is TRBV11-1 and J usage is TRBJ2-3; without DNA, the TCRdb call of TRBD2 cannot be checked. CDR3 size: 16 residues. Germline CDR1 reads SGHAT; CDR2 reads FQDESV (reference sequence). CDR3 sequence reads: CASSERTSGSTDTQYF.

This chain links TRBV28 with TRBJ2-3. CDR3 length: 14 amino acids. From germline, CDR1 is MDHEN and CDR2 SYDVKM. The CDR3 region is CASSFSGGTDTQYF.

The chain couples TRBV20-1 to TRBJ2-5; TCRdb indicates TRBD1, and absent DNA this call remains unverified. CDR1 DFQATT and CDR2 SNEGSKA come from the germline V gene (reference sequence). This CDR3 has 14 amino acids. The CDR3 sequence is CSAKLGGAQETQYF.

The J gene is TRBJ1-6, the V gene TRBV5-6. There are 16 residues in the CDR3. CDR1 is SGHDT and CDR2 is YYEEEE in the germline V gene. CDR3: CASRGRASSYNSPLHF.

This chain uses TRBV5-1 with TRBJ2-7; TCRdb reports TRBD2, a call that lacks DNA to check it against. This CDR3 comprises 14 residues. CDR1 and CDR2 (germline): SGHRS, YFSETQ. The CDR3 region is CASGETAGPYEQYF.

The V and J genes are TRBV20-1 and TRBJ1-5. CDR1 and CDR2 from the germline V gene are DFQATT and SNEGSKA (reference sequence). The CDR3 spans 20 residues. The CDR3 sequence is CSASIQTEKGGEYSNQPQHF.

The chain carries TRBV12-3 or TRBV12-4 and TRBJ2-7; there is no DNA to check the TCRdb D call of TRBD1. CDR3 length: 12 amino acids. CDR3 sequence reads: CASSWDIYEQYF.

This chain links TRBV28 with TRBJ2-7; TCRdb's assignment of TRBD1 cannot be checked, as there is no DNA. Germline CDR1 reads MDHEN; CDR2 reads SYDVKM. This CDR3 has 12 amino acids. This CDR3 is CASSFIPGTPLF.

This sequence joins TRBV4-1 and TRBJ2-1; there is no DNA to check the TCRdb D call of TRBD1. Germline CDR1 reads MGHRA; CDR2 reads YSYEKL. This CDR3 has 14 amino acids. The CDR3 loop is CASSQDLAPGEQFF.

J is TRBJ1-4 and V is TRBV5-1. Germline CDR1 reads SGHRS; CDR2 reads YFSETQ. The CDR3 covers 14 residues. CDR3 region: CASSLASTNEKLFF. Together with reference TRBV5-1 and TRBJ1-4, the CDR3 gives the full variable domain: KAGVTQTPRYLIKTRGQQVTLSCSPISGHRSVSWYQQTPGQGLQFLFEYFSETQRNKGNFPGRFSGRQFSNSRSEMNVSTLELGDSALYLCASSLASTNEKLFFGSGTQLSVL.

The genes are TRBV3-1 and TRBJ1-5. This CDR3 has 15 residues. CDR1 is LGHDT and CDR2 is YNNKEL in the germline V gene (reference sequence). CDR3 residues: CASSQEGGGNQPQHF. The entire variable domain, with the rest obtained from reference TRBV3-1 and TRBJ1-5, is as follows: DTAVSQTPKYLVTQMGNDKSIKCEQNLGHDTMYWYKQDSKKFLKIMFSYNNKELIINETVPNRFSPKSPDKAHLNLHINSLELGDSAVYFCASSQEGGGNQPQHFGDGTRLSIL.

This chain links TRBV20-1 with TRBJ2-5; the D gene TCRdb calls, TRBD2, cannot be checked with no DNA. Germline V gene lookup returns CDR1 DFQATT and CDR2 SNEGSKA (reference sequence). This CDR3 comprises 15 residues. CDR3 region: CSATRLAKPFETQYF.

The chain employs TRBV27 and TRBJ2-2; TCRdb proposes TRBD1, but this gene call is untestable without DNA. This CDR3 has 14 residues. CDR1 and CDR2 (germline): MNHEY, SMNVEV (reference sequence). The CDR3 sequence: CASRGEYYTGELFF.

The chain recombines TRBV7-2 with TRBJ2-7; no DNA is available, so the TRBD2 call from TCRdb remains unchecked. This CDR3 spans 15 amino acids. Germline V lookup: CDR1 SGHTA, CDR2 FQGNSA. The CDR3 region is CASSSSGSDSYEQYF. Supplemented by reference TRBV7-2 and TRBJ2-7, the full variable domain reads GAGVSQSPSNKVTEKGKDVELRCDPISGHTALYWYRQSLGQGLEFLIYFQGNSAPDKSGLPSDRFSAERTGGSVSTLTIQRTQQEDSAVYLCASSSSGSDSYEQYFGPGTRLTVT.

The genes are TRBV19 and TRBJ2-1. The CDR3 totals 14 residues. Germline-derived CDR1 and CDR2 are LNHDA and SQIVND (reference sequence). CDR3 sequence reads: CASKKRDLYNEQFF. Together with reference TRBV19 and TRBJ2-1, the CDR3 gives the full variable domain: DGGITQSPKYLFRKEGQNVTLSCEQNLNHDAMYWYRQDPGQGLRLIYYSQIVNDFQKGDIAEGYSVSREKKESFPLTVTSAQKNPTAFYLCASKKRDLYNEQFFGPGTRLTVL.

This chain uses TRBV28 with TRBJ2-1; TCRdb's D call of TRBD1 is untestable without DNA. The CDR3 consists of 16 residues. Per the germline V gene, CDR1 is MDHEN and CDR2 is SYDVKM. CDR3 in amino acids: CASSLITGGSYNEQFF.

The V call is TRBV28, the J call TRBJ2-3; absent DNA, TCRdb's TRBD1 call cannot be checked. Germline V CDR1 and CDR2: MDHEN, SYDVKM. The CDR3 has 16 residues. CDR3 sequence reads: CASSSPGGVSTDTQYF.

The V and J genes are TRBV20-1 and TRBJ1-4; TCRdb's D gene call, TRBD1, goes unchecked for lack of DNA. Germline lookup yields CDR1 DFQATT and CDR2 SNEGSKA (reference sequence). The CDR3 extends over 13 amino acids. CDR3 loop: CSASWGAEEKLFF.

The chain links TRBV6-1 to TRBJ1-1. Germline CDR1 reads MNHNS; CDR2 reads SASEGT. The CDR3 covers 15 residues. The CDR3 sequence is CASSVVRGMNTEAFF.

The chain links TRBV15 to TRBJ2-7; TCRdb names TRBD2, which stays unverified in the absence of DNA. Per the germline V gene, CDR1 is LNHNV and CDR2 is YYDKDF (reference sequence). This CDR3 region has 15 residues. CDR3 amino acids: CATSRDRATAYEQYF. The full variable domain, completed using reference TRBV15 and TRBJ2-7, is DAMVIQNPRYQVTQFGKPVTLSCSQTLNHNVMYWYQQKSSQAPKLLFHYYDKDFNNEADTPDNFQSRRPNTSFCFLDIRSPGLGDTAMYLCATSRDRATAYEQYFGPGTRLTVT.

CDR3 loop: CASSPTPTPYNEQFF. The rearrangement links TRBV12-3 or TRBV12-4 to TRBJ2-1; checking the TCRdb D call of TRBD1 is not possible without DNA. The CDR3 contains 15 residues.

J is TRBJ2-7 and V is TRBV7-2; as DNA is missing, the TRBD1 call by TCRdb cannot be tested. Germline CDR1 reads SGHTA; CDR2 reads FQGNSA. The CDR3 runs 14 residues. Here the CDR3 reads CASSLKGQRDEQYF.

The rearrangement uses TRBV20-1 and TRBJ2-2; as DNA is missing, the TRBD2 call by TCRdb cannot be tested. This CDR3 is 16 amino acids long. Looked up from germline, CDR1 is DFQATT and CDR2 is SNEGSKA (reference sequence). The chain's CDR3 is CSVTGLAGLNTGELFF.